These T cell receptor beta chains were read from a single sample in a study of spatial heterogeneity in lung cancer. TCRdb ran MiXCR on the 5' RACE reads and lists one entry per CDR3 protein. The data contain tens of thousands of distinct CDR3 sequences, approximately 12% of them singletons. The specimen comprised PBMCs, sampled at surgery. These receptors came from a male donor with early-stage non-small cell lung cancer. The CDR3 runs from the conserved cysteine through the conserved F or W. The order of the fields is V gene, J gene, clone size, CDR3 length, D gene, CDR3 protein, CDR3 DNA. A D gene is named only where the DNA matches it firmly. Size tells how often a clone was seen (once, few, many) or the class of an expanded clone, and some rows leave it out.

v_call: TRBV29-1; j_call: TRBJ2-7; clone_size: NA; cdr3_length: 13; d_call: NA; cdr3_aa: CSVGITSSYEQYF; cdr3_nt: TGCAGCGTGGGGATCACGAGCTCCTACGAGCAGTACTTC
v_call: TRBV5-4; j_call: TRBJ1-1; clone_size: NA; cdr3_length: 15; d_call: NA; cdr3_aa: CASSLGGFRNTEAFF; cdr3_nt: TGTGCCAGCAGCTTGGGAGGATTTAGAAACACTGAAGCTTTCTTT
v_call: TRBV28; j_call: TRBJ1-5; clone_size: many; cdr3_length: 13; d_call: NA; cdr3_aa: CASSPDGNQPQHF; cdr3_nt: TGTGCCAGCAGTCCGGACGGCAATCAGCCCCAGCATTTT
v_call: TRBV5-6; j_call: TRBJ2-2; clone_size: NA; cdr3_length: 15; d_call: NA; cdr3_aa: CASSRRGINTGELFF; cdr3_nt: TGTGCCAGCAGCAGAAGGGGGATCAACACCGGGGAGCTGTTTTTT
v_call: TRBV6-6; j_call: TRBJ1-5; clone_size: NA; cdr3_length: 14; d_call: TRBD1; cdr3_aa: CASSRDRTNQPQHF; cdr3_nt: TGTGCCAGCAGCCGGGACAGAACCAATCAGCCCCAGCATTTT
v_call: TRBV19; j_call: TRBJ2-1; clone_size: NA; cdr3_length: 14; d_call: NA; cdr3_aa: CASSIDQHSYEQFF; cdr3_nt: TGTGCCAGTAGTATAGATCAACACTCCTATGAGCAGTTCTTC
v_call: TRBV5-1; j_call: TRBJ1-1; clone_size: few; cdr3_length: 13; d_call: NA; cdr3_aa: CASSLGENTEAFF; cdr3_nt: TGCGCCAGCAGCCTAGGAGAGAACACTGAAGCTTTCTTT
v_call: TRBV10-3; j_call: TRBJ1-5; clone_size: NA; cdr3_length: 15; d_call: NA; cdr3_aa: CAISERPQANQPQHF; cdr3_nt: TGTGCCATCAGTGAAAGACCACAGGCCAATCAGCCCCAGCATTTT
v_call: TRBV10-3; j_call: TRBJ1-5; clone_size: NA; cdr3_length: 12; d_call: NA; cdr3_aa: CAIRGSNQPQHF; cdr3_nt: TGTGCCATCAGGGGTAGCAATCAGCCCCAGCATTTT
v_call: TRBV7-2; j_call: TRBJ2-5; clone_size: few; cdr3_length: 15; d_call: TRBD2; cdr3_aa: CASSSSGTSEETQYF; cdr3_nt: TGTGCCAGCAGCTCCTCCGGGACTAGCGAAGAGACCCAGTACTTC
v_call: TRBV5-6; j_call: TRBJ2-5; clone_size: NA; cdr3_length: 15; d_call: NA; cdr3_aa: CASSLAGTNQETQYF; cdr3_nt: TGTGCCAGCAGCTTGGCAGGGACAAACCAAGAGACCCAGTACTTC
v_call: TRBV6-2/TRBV6-3; j_call: TRBJ1-1; clone_size: NA; cdr3_length: 14; d_call: NA; cdr3_aa: CASSYARKNTEAFF; cdr3_nt: TGTGCCAGCAGTTATGCCAGGAAGAACACTGAAGCTTTCTTT
v_call: TRBV28; j_call: TRBJ2-3; clone_size: NA; cdr3_length: 15; d_call: TRBD2; cdr3_aa: CASSSSGGLVDTQYF; cdr3_nt: TGTGCCAGCAGTTCTAGCGGGGGCCTTGTAGATACGCAGTATTTT
v_call: TRBV7-1; j_call: TRBJ2-2; clone_size: once; cdr3_length: 15; d_call: TRBD2; cdr3_aa: CASSPSGRGNGELFF; cdr3_nt: TGTGCCAGCAGCCCAAGCGGGAGGGGCAACGGGGAGCTGTTTTTT
v_call: TRBV9; j_call: TRBJ1-5; clone_size: NA; cdr3_length: 15; d_call: NA; cdr3_aa: CASSVTGTPHQPQHF; cdr3_nt: TGTGCCAGCAGCGTTACCGGGACACCACACCAGCCCCAGCATTTT
v_call: TRBV4-3; j_call: TRBJ1-3; clone_size: NA; cdr3_length: 17; d_call: NA; cdr3_aa: CASSQDLPAGSGNTIYF; cdr3_nt: TGCGCCAGCAGCCAAGATTTACCCGCGGGATCCGGAAACACCATATATTTT
v_call: TRBV2; j_call: TRBJ2-1; clone_size: NA; cdr3_length: 13; d_call: NA; cdr3_aa: CASIVLGRTEQFF; cdr3_nt: TGTGCCAGCATTGTACTAGGGCGAACTGAGCAGTTCTTC
v_call: TRBV28; j_call: TRBJ1-4; clone_size: many; cdr3_length: 14; d_call: NA; cdr3_aa: CASSSLELNEKLFF; cdr3_nt: TGTGCCAGCAGTTCCTTGGAACTGAATGAAAAACTGTTTTTT
v_call: TRBV19; j_call: TRBJ2-2; clone_size: NA; cdr3_length: 17; d_call: TRBD2; cdr3_aa: CASSGSLAGTNTGELFF; cdr3_nt: TGTGCCAGTAGTGGCTCCCTAGCGGGAACGAACACCGGGGAGCTGTTTTTT
v_call: TRBV7-6; j_call: TRBJ2-1; clone_size: NA; cdr3_length: 14; d_call: NA; cdr3_aa: CASSLAPGSNEQFF; cdr3_nt: TGTGCCAGCAGCTTAGCGCCTGGGTCCAATGAGCAGTTCTTC
v_call: TRBV28; j_call: TRBJ2-7; clone_size: few; cdr3_length: 15; d_call: TRBD2; cdr3_aa: CASSLHLAGSYEQYF; cdr3_nt: TGTGCCAGCAGTTTACACCTAGCGGGAAGTTACGAGCAGTACTTC
v_call: TRBV4-1; j_call: TRBJ2-7; clone_size: NA; cdr3_length: 17; d_call: TRBD2; cdr3_aa: CASSQDTSGRSSYGQYF; cdr3_nt: TGCGCCAGCAGCCAAGATACCAGCGGGAGGAGCTCCTACGGGCAGTACTTC
v_call: TRBV7-2; j_call: TRBJ2-5; clone_size: few; cdr3_length: 13; d_call: NA; cdr3_aa: CASSPSGQETQYF; cdr3_nt: TGTGCCAGCAGCCCCAGCGGGCAAGAGACCCAGTACTTC
v_call: TRBV20-1; j_call: TRBJ2-1; clone_size: few; cdr3_length: 15; d_call: TRBD2; cdr3_aa: CSAKTAGGPYNEQFF; cdr3_nt: TGCAGTGCTAAAACGGCGGGGGGACCCTACAATGAGCAGTTCTTC
v_call: TRBV28; j_call: TRBJ1-2; clone_size: NA; cdr3_length: 14; d_call: NA; cdr3_aa: CASSPLDGGYGYTF; cdr3_nt: TGTGCCAGCAGTCCTCTGGACGGAGGATATGGCTACACCTTC
v_call: TRBV9; j_call: TRBJ2-6; clone_size: many; cdr3_length: 15; d_call: NA; cdr3_aa: CASRRADSGANVLTF; cdr3_nt: TGTGCCAGCAGGCGGGCAGACTCTGGGGCCAACGTCCTGACTTTC
v_call: TRBV12-3/TRBV12-4; j_call: TRBJ1-1; clone_size: many; cdr3_length: 15; d_call: TRBD1; cdr3_aa: CASSARTGGRTEAFF; cdr3_nt: TGTGCCAGCAGTGCCCGGACAGGGGGCCGCACTGAAGCTTTCTTT
v_call: TRBV28; j_call: TRBJ1-1; clone_size: NA; cdr3_length: 16; d_call: NA; cdr3_aa: CASSPPIGRLRTEAFF; cdr3_nt: TGTGCCAGCAGTCCCCCTATTGGACGACTTCGGACTGAAGCTTTCTTT
v_call: TRBV5-5; j_call: TRBJ1-1; clone_size: NA; cdr3_length: 13; d_call: NA; cdr3_aa: CASSLASNTEAFF; cdr3_nt: TGTGCCAGCAGCTTGGCATCGAACACTGAAGCTTTCTTT
v_call: TRBV4-3; j_call: TRBJ2-7; clone_size: NA; cdr3_length: 13; d_call: NA; cdr3_aa: CASSPSAGNEQYF; cdr3_nt: TGCGCCAGCAGCCCTAGCGCCGGGAACGAGCAGTACTTC
v_call: TRBV6-5; j_call: TRBJ1-3; clone_size: many; cdr3_length: 13; d_call: NA; cdr3_aa: CASSYSNGNTIYF; cdr3_nt: TGTGCCAGCAGTTACTCAAATGGAAACACCATATATTTT
v_call: TRBV20-1; j_call: TRBJ2-3; clone_size: many; cdr3_length: 11; d_call: NA; cdr3_aa: CSAPKRYTQYF; cdr3_nt: TGCAGTGCCCCAAAGCGGTATACGCAGTATTTT
v_call: TRBV2; j_call: TRBJ2-7; clone_size: many; cdr3_length: 11; d_call: NA; cdr3_aa: CASKRAYEQYF; cdr3_nt: TGTGCCAGCAAAAGGGCCTACGAGCAGTACTTC
v_call: TRBV5-1; j_call: TRBJ2-5; clone_size: NA; cdr3_length: 14; d_call: NA; cdr3_aa: CASSLMAGFETQYF; cdr3_nt: TGCGCCAGCAGCTTAATGGCAGGGTTTGAGACCCAGTACTTC
v_call: TRBV5-1; j_call: TRBJ2-5; clone_size: NA; cdr3_length: 14; d_call: NA; cdr3_aa: CASSLKAGQETQYF; cdr3_nt: TGCGCCAGCAGCTTGAAGGCAGGCCAAGAGACCCAGTACTTC
v_call: TRBV5-5; j_call: TRBJ1-2; clone_size: NA; cdr3_length: 15; d_call: NA; cdr3_aa: CASSLGQAPYYGYIF; cdr3_nt: TGTGCCAGCAGCTTGGGGCAGGCTCCGTACTATGGCTACATCTTC
v_call: TRBV5-1; j_call: TRBJ1-2; clone_size: NA; cdr3_length: 13; d_call: NA; cdr3_aa: CASSSRASYGYTF; cdr3_nt: TGCGCCAGCAGCTCCCGGGCTTCCTATGGCTACACCTTC
v_call: TRBV29-1; j_call: TRBJ2-1; clone_size: many; cdr3_length: 15; d_call: TRBD2; cdr3_aa: CSVDVSGGGANEQFF; cdr3_nt: TGCAGCGTTGATGTGAGCGGGGGCGGGGCCAATGAGCAGTTCTTC
v_call: TRBV12-3/TRBV12-4; j_call: TRBJ1-1; clone_size: few; cdr3_length: 15; d_call: TRBD1; cdr3_aa: CASRPVGQGHTEAFF; cdr3_nt: TGTGCCAGCAGACCCGTGGGACAGGGGCACACTGAAGCTTTCTTT
v_call: TRBV5-1; j_call: TRBJ2-2; clone_size: NA; cdr3_length: 14; d_call: NA; cdr3_aa: CASRPTGNTGELFF; cdr3_nt: TGCGCCAGCAGGCCGACAGGGAACACCGGGGAGCTGTTTTTT
v_call: TRBV7-9; j_call: TRBJ1-5; clone_size: few; cdr3_length: 12; d_call: NA; cdr3_aa: CASSLTDQPQHF; cdr3_nt: TGTGCCAGCAGCTTAACCGATCAGCCCCAGCATTTT
v_call: TRBV6-7; j_call: TRBJ1-4; clone_size: few; cdr3_length: 17; d_call: NA; cdr3_aa: CASSHLPCVTTNEKLFF; cdr3_nt: TGTGCCAGCAGTCACCTTCCATGCGTGACAACTAATGAAAAACTGTTTTTT
v_call: TRBV18; j_call: TRBJ1-2; clone_size: NA; cdr3_length: 15; d_call: NA; cdr3_aa: CASSRGGTPTGGYTF; cdr3_nt: TGTGCCAGCTCACGGGGGGGGACCCCAACAGGTGGCTACACCTTC
v_call: TRBV5-4; j_call: TRBJ1-2; clone_size: once; cdr3_length: 13; d_call: NA; cdr3_aa: CASSLERMGGYTF; cdr3_nt: TGTGCCAGCAGCTTGGAACGGATGGGCGGCTACACCTTC
v_call: TRBV2; j_call: TRBJ2-2; clone_size: many; cdr3_length: 13; d_call: NA; cdr3_aa: CASTLFTTGELFF; cdr3_nt: TGTGCCAGCACCCTATTCACGACCGGGGAGCTGTTTTTT